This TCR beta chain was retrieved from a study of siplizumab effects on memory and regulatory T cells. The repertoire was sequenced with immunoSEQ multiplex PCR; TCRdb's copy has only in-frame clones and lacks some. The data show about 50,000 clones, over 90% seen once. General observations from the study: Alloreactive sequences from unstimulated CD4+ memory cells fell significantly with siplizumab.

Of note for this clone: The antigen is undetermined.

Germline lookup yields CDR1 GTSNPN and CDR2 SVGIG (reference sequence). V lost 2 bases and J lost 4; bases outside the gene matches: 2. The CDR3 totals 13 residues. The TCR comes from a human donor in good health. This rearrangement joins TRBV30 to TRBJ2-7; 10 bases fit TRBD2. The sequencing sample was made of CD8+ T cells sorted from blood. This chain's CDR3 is CAWSFSGRYEQYF. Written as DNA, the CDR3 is TGTGCCTGGAGTTTTAGCGGGAGGTACGAGCAGTACTTC.